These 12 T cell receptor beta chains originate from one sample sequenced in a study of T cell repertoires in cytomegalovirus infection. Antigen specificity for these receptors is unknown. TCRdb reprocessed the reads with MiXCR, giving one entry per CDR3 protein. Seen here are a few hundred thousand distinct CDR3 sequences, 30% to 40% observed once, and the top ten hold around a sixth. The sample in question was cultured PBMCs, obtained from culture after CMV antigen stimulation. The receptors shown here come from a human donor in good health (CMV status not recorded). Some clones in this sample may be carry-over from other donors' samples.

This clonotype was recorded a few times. The CDR3 DNA follows: TGCAGTGCTAGTATCAGGACTAGCGGATCGGAGACCCAGTACTTC. Translating it yields CSASIRTSGSETQYF. This chain links TRBV20-1 with TRBJ2-5; 10 bases are shared with TRBD2. Germline-derived CDR1 and CDR2 are DFQATT and SNEGSKA (reference sequence). CDR3 size: 15 residues. With 3 bases clipped from V and 5 bases from J, the junction kept 9 bases outside the gene matches.

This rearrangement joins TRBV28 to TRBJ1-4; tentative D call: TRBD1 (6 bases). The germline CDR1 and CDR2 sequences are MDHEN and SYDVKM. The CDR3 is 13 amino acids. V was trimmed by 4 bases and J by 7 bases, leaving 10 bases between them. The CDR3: CASSWGRGEKLFF. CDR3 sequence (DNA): TGTGCCAGCAGTTGGGGGCGCGGTGAAAAACTGTTTTTT.

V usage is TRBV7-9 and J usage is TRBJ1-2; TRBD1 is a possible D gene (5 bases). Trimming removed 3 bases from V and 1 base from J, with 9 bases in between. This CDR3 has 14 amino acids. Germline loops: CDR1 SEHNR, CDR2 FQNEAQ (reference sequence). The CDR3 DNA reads TGTGCCAGCAGCTTCGACAGTGATAACTATGGCTACACCTTC. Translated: CASSFDSDNYGYTF. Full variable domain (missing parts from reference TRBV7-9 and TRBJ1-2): DTGVSQNPRHKITKRGQNVTFRCDPISEHNRLYWYRQTLGQGPEFLTYFQNEAQLEKSRLLSDRFSAERPKGSFSTLEIQRTEQGDSAMYLCASSFDSDNYGYTFGSGTRLTVV.

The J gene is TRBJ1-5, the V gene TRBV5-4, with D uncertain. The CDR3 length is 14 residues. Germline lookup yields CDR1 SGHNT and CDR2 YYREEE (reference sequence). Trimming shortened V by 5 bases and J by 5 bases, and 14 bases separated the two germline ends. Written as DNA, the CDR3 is TGTGCCAGCAGTTCGTGGGGAGCTGATCAGCCCCAGCATTTT. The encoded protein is CASSSWGADQPQHF.

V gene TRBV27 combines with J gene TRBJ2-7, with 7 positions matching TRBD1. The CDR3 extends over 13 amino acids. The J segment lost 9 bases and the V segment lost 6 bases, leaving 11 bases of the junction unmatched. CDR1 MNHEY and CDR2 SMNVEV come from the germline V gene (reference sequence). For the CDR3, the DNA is TGTGCCAGCAGACGTGACAGGGATACGCGGCAGTACTTC. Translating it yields CASRRDRDTRQYF.

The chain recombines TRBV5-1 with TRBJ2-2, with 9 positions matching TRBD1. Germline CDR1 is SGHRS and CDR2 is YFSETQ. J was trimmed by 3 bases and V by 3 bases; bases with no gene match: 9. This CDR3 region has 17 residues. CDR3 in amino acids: CASSSGQGLRHTGELFF. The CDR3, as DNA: TGCGCCAGCAGCTCGGGACAGGGCCTAAGGCACACCGGGGAGCTGTTTTTT.

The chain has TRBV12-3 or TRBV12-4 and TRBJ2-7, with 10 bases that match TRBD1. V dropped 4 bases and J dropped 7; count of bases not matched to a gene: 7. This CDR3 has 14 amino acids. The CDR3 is CASSWDRGTGEQYV. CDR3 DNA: TGTGCCAGCAGTTGGGACAGGGGCACAGGTGAGCAGTACGTC.

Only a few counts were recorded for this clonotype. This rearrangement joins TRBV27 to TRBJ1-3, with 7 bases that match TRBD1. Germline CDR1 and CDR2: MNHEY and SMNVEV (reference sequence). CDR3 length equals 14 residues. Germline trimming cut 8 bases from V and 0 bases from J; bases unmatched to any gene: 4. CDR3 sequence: CASSRGLSGNTIYF. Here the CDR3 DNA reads TGTGCCAGCTCAAGGGGGCTCTCTGGAAACACCATATATTTT.

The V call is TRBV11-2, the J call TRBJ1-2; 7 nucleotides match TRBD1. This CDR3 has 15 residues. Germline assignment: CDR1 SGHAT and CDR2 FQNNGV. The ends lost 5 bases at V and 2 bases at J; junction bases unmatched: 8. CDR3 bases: TGTGCCAGCAGCCCTTCTTTGACAGGGAACTATGGCTACACCTTC. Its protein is CASSPSLTGNYGYTF.

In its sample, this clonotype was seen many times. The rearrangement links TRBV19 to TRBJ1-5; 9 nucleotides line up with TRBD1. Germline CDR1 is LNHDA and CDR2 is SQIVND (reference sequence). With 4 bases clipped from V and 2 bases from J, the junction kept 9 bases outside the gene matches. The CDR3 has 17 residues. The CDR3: CASSTLLQGAGNQPQHF. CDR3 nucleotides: TGTGCCAGTAGTACCTTATTACAGGGGGCGGGCAATCAGCCCCAGCATTTT.

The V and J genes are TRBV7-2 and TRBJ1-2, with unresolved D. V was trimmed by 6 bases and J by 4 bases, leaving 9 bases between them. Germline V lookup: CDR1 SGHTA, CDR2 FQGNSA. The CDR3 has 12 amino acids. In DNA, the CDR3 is TGTGCCAGCAGGTTATCGCCCTATGGCTACACCTTC. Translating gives CASRLSPYGYTF.

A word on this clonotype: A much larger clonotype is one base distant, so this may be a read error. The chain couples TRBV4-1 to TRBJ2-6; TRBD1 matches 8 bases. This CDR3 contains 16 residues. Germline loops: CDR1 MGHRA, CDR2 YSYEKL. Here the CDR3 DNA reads TGCGCCAGCAGCCATGGACAGGGCTCTTGGGCCAACGTCCTGACTTTC. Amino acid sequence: CASSHGQGSWANVLTF.